This T cell receptor (beta chain) was sequenced during a study of cytomegalovirus exposure and HLA in healthy donors. Details on this clone: Its antigen remains unidentified.

Study-wide points: The majority of TCR sequences were rare, yet some public TCRs appeared in many donors. A classifier reportedly called cytomegalovirus status with high sensitivity and specificity.

The study ran its PCR with 60 Vbeta and 13 Jbeta primers. TCRdb keeps only in-frame clones here, not all; method: immunoSEQ multiplex PCR. Of roughly 200,000 clones in the sample, approximately 78% were seen once. The CDR3 consists of 14 residues. Per germline, CDR1 LNHDA and CDR2 SQIVND (reference sequence). Deletions cut 6 bases from V and 2 bases from J, with 14 bases between. The J gene is TRBJ2-7, the V gene TRBV19; no firm D call. The sequenced material came from PBMCs. The sequence came from a woman in her forties in good health and CMV-seronegative. CDR3 loop: CASSLSYSTYEQYF. CDR3 DNA sequence: TGTGCCAGTAGCTTAAGCTACAGCACCTACGAGCAGTACTTC.